This T cell receptor (beta chain) was retrieved from a study of cytotoxic CD8 clonotypes in ibrutinib-treated CLL. Turning to the study itself: Response specimens were obtained following a median treatment duration of roughly 11 months, with a range of 6 to 36. Broader study findings: Clonality measured at baseline exceeded age-matched healthy donors, tracking circulating CD8+ T-cell counts. Public clonotypes occurred uncommonly; on treatment, they contracted or remained stable.

Between the trimmed V and J ends, which lost 5 bases and 9 bases, there was a span of 5 bases. This CDR3 spans 9 amino acids. Germline CDR1 and CDR2: GTSNPN and SVGIG (reference sequence). This clone was picked up a small number of times. The antigen is not known. Produced via immunoSEQ multiplex PCR; TCRdb's table is partial and in-frame only. The sample lists about 44,000 clones; approximately 69% were seen once. PBMCs were cryopreserved, and 1.5 to 2.5 micrograms of genomic DNA from them went into TCR beta libraries. The chain employs TRBV30 and TRBJ2-1; tentatively, D is TRBD2 (5 bases). The material was PBMCs, obtained after 12 months of ibrutinib treatment. The sequence derives from a human donor with chronic lymphocytic leukemia. CDR3 sequence (DNA): TGTGCCTGGGCGGGTGAGCAGTTCTTC. It encodes CAWAGEQFF.